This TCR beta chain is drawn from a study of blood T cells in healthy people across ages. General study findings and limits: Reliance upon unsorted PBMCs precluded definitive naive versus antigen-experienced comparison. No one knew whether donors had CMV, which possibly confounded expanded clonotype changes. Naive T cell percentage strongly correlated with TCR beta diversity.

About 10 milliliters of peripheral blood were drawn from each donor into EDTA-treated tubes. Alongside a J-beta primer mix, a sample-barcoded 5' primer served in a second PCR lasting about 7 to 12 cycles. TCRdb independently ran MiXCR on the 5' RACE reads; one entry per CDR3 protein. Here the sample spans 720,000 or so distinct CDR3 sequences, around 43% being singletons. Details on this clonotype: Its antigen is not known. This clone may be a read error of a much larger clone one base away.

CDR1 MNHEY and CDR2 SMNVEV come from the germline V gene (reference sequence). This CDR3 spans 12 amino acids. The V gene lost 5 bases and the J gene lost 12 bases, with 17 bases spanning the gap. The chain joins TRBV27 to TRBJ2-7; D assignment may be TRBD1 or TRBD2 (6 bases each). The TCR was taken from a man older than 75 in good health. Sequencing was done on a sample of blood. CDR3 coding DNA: TGTGCCAGCAGTCAGGGGAGGCAGACCCGGTACTTC. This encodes CASSQGRQTRYF.